Shown below are 28 T cell receptor beta chains from a single sample sequenced in a study of OX40 agonist ivuxolimab in advanced cancers. Profiling relied on immunoSEQ multiplex PCR, and the TCRdb table lists in-frame clones only, not all of them. The sample lists fewer than 25,000 clones; 70% to 90% were seen once. The sequencing used CD4+ or CD8+ T cells sorted from blood, collected in a trial of the OX40 agonist ivuxolimab. The source of these receptors is an adult with an advanced solid tumor such as melanoma, head and neck, liver or kidney cancer.

This chain links TRBV7-9 with TRBJ2-5, with 7 bases matching TRBD2. This CDR3 region has 15 residues. CDR1 SEHNR and CDR2 FQNEAQ come from the germline V gene (reference sequence). V lost 4 bases, J lost 2 bases, and 7 bases stayed unmatched. Written as DNA, the CDR3 is TGTGCCAGCAGCTCCCCGGGACTATTTCAAGAGACCCAGTACTTC. Its protein product is CASSSPGLFQETQYF.

The chain combines TRBV14 with TRBJ1-4; D is uncertain. Germline V gives CDR1 SGHDN, CDR2 FVKESK. The V gene lost 0 bases and the J gene lost 2 bases, with 4 bases spanning the gap. CDR3 length: 14 amino acids. The CDR3 here is CASSQDGTNEKLFF. The DNA for the CDR3 is TGTGCCAGCAGCCAAGACGGGACTAATGAAAAACTGTTTTTT.

The gene calls are TRBV27 and TRBJ2-1, with TRBD2 matching 16 bases. V dropped 7 bases and J dropped 6; count of bases not matched to a gene: 9. CDR3 size: 17 residues. The germline gives CDR1 MNHEY, CDR2 SMNVEV (reference sequence). As DNA, the CDR3 is TGTGCCAGCACGATTGGGACTAGCGGGGGGGCGGGCAATGAGCAGTTCTTC. Translated: CASTIGTSGGAGNEQFF.

The chain joins TRBV5-1 to TRBJ2-1; 10 nucleotides match TRBD1. Germline assignment: CDR1 SGHRS and CDR2 YFSETQ. This CDR3 comprises 16 residues. Trimming at V came to 7 bases and at J to 6 bases, leaving 13 bases not matched to a gene. The CDR3 here is CASFRDRGLVGNEQFF. CDR3 DNA sequence: TGCGCCAGCTTCCGGGACAGGGGTTTAGTAGGCAATGAGCAGTTCTTC.

The V gene is TRBV6-6, the J gene TRBJ2-2, with D unclear. Germline assignment: CDR1 MNHNY and CDR2 SVGAGI (reference sequence). The V gene lost 3 bases and the J gene lost 2 bases, with 7 bases spanning the gap. The CDR3 has 14 residues. CDR3 sequence reads: CASSYHVNTGELFF. The CDR3, as DNA: TGTGCCAGCAGTTATCACGTTAACACCGGGGAGCTGTTTTTT.

The chain couples TRBV15 to TRBJ2-7; 10 bases are shared with TRBD1. Germline CDR1 reads LNHNV; CDR2 reads YYDKDF (reference sequence). This CDR3 spans 14 amino acids. J was trimmed by 0 bases and V by 9 bases; bases with no gene match: 5. This CDR3 is CATGTGAHSYEQYF. The CDR3 region has the DNA TGTGCCACGGGGACAGGGGCCCACTCCTACGAGCAGTACTTC.

The CDR3 nucleotides are TGTGCCAGCAGTTACGGAAACTATGGCTACACCTTC. It specifies CASSYGNYGYTF. J is TRBJ1-2 and V is TRBV6-5; D not resolved. Germline values: CDR1 MNHEY, CDR2 SVGAGI. CDR3 length: 12 residues. Trimming cost V 2 bases and J 2 bases, with 3 bases left between them.

J is TRBJ2-1 and V is TRBV5-8, with TRBD1 matching over 7 bases. V trimming: 0 bases; J trimming: 3 bases; junction bases outside the gene matches: 18. Germline V gene lookup returns CDR1 SGHTS and CDR2 YDEGEE. There are 20 residues in the CDR3. The CDR3 DNA sequence: TGTGCCAGCAGCTTGGATCCTAAAACTTCCGGGACAGACGACTACAATGAGCAGTTCTTC. It specifies CASSLDPKTSGTDDYNEQFF.

The gene calls are TRBV9 and TRBJ2-2; 8 nucleotides match TRBD2. CDR3 length: 16 residues. Germline CDR1 and CDR2: SGDLS and YYNGEE. V was clipped by 4 bases and J by 3 bases; unmatched bases: 8. The CDR3 is CASSFKRGKDTGELFF. The CDR3 coding sequence is TGTGCCAGCAGCTTCAAGCGGGGGAAGGACACCGGGGAGCTGTTTTTT.

This chain connects TRBV4-2 to TRBJ1-6; no definite D call. CDR1 is LGHNA, CDR2 YNFKEQ, per germline. V was clipped by 8 bases and J by 7 bases, with 12 bases between them. The CDR3 has 13 residues. This CDR3 reads CASVALGNSPLHF. As DNA, the CDR3 is TGTGCCAGCGTCGCCCTGGGGAATTCACCCCTCCACTTT.

V and J are TRBV5-1 and TRBJ2-5, with D perhaps matching TRBD1 (6 bases). The CDR3 is 16 amino acids. Germline V gives CDR1 SGHRS, CDR2 YFSETQ. Between the trimmed V and J ends, which lost 0 bases and 5 bases, there was a span of 17 bases. CDR3 nucleotide sequence: TGCGCCAGCAGCTTGGGAGTTTCAGGGGCTGAGGAGACCCAGTACTTC. As protein: CASSLGVSGAEETQYF.

The chain uses TRBV28 and TRBJ1-1; a weak D match, TRBD1 (5 bases). V gave up 6 bases and J gave up 10 bases, with 15 bases separating them. The CDR3 is 12 residues long. Germline CDR1 and CDR2: MDHEN and SYDVKM. Here the CDR3 DNA reads TGTGCCAGCAGCGAGTTCGGGGGGGGAGCTTTCTTT. It codes for CASSEFGGGAFF.

V gene TRBV11-2 combines with J gene TRBJ2-5, with D hard to call. Per germline, CDR1 SGHAT and CDR2 FQNNGV. V gave up 7 bases and J gave up 5 bases, with 20 bases separating them. The CDR3 contains 15 residues. CDR3 nucleotides: TGTGCCAGCACTCTCGGTATGGGTCTCAGGGAGACCCAGTACTTC. The encoded protein is CASTLGMGLRETQYF.

The V gene is TRBV14, the J gene TRBJ2-5; 13 nucleotides line up with TRBD2. Germline V lookup: CDR1 SGHDN, CDR2 FVKESK. This CDR3 region has 16 residues. The junction had 1 base not matched to a gene; V was cut back by 1 base and J by 2 bases. CDR3: CASSQGTSGGQETQYF. The CDR3 DNA is TGTGCCAGCAGCCAAGGGACTAGCGGGGGTCAAGAGACCCAGTACTTC.

This clone was seen only a few times. The V gene is TRBV7-3, the J gene TRBJ2-5, with TRBD1 as a possible D gene (6 bases). CDR3 length equals 16 residues. Trimming stripped 0 bases from V and 3 bases from J, with 14 bases between. Germline V gene data show CDR1 as SGHTA and CDR2 as FQGTGA. CDR3 residues: CASSLTPTGRKETQYF. The CDR3 bases are TGTGCCAGCAGCTTAACACCCACAGGGAGAAAAGAGACCCAGTACTTC.

The chain joins TRBV19 to TRBJ1-5, with 8 bases fitting TRBD1. This CDR3 contains 15 residues. From germline, CDR1 is LNHDA and CDR2 SQIVND (reference sequence). J lost 4 bases, V lost 6 bases, and 8 bases had no gene match. The CDR3 region is CASSPGQGANQPQHF. In DNA, the CDR3 is TGTGCCAGTAGCCCCGGGCAGGGGGCAAATCAGCCCCAGCATTTT.

The chain uses TRBV4-3 and TRBJ2-2; no clear D. The V and J ends lost 3 bases and 1 base respectively, with 6 bases between them. The CDR3 runs to 14 residues. Germline CDR1 reads LGHNA; CDR2 reads YSLEER. Here the CDR3 reads CASSQTRNTGELFF. In DNA form, the CDR3 reads TGCGCCAGCAGCCAGACCCGGAACACCGGGGAGCTGTTTTTT.

The rearrangement links TRBV2 to TRBJ1-2; TRBD1 aligns across 7 bases. Germline V gene lookup returns CDR1 SNHLY and CDR2 FYNNEI. Germline trimming cut 3 bases from V and 8 bases from J; bases unmatched to any gene: 12. This CDR3 is 15 amino acids long. The CDR3 protein is CASSDRQGPSGGYTF. The CDR3 region has the DNA TGTGCCAGCAGTGATAGACAGGGCCCGTCGGGGGGCTACACCTTC.

The chain has TRBV11-2 and TRBJ1-6; D is unresolved. This CDR3 has 15 residues. The germline V gene encodes CDR1 SGHAT and CDR2 FQNNGV. V shed 1 base and J shed 6 bases, with 10 bases lying between them. CDR3 DNA: TGTGCCAGCAGCTTAGTCCGGGCGGGTAATTCACCCCTCCACTTT. This encodes CASSLVRAGNSPLHF.

V and J are TRBV28 and TRBJ1-1; no clear D. This CDR3 comprises 14 residues. The germline gives CDR1 MDHEN, CDR2 SYDVKM. Trimming took 2 bases from V and 2 from J, leaving 9 bases between them. CDR3 nucleotide sequence: TGTGCCAGCAGTTTACCCTTGACTAACACTGAAGCTTTCTTT. Its translation is CASSLPLTNTEAFF.

The J gene is TRBJ2-2, the V gene TRBV27; D is unresolved. CDR1 MNHEY and CDR2 SMNVEV come from the germline V gene (reference sequence). V lost 2 bases to trimming and J lost 5 bases, with 6 bases between them. The CDR3 covers 13 residues. CDR3 bases: TGTGCCAGCAGTTTAGGCACTACCGGGGAGCTGTTTTTT. It yields the protein CASSLGTTGELFF.

This chain links TRBV5-1 with TRBJ2-7, with 8 bases that match TRBD2. The CDR3 runs 15 residues. Trimming took 5 bases from V and 3 from J; bases not matched to a gene: 10. Germline CDR1 is SGHRS and CDR2 is YFSETQ. The CDR3 protein is CASRLLSGAYYEQYF. Here the CDR3 DNA reads TGCGCCAGCAGACTTCTTAGCGGGGCGTACTACGAGCAGTACTTC. The full variable domain, completed using reference TRBV5-1 and TRBJ2-7, is KAGVTQTPRYLIKTRGQQVTLSCSPISGHRSVSWYQQTPGQGLQFLFEYFSETQRNKGNFPGRFSGRQFSNSRSEMNVSTLELGDSALYLCASRLLSGAYYEQYFGPGTRLTVT.

This clone was seen at least ten times. The CDR3: CASSLAGVSREQFF. The CDR3 DNA reads as TGTGCCAGCAGTCTAGCGGGGGTGTCTCGTGAGCAGTTCTTC. J is TRBJ2-1 and V is TRBV2, with 10 bases fitting TRBD2. This CDR3 region has 14 residues. With 5 bases clipped from V and 9 bases from J, the junction kept 7 bases outside the gene matches. Germline V gives CDR1 SNHLY, CDR2 FYNNEI.

The chain carries TRBV28 and TRBJ2-7; D may be TRBD1 (6 bases). Germline assignment: CDR1 MDHEN and CDR2 SYDVKM. V lost 2 bases to trimming and J lost 2 bases, with 7 bases between them. The CDR3 is 13 amino acids. This CDR3 reads CASSLHRAYEQYF. DNA for the CDR3: TGTGCCAGCAGTTTACACAGGGCCTACGAGCAGTACTTC.

Concerning this clone itself: Other DNA sequences of this sample code for an identical CDR3. The gene calls are TRBV4-1 and TRBJ2-5, with D possibly TRBD2 on 7 matching bases. The germline gives CDR1 MGHRA, CDR2 YSYEKL. Trimming took off 4 bases at V and 5 bases at J, with 14 bases between the two ends. The CDR3 runs 14 residues. The CDR3 sequence is CASSPVGGRETQYF. CDR3 bases: TGCGCCAGCAGCCCGGTGGGGGGGCGGGAGACCCAGTACTTC.

The chain joins TRBV23-1 to TRBJ1-3, with 7 nucleotides matching TRBD1. TRBV23-1 qualifies as an ORF whose function is uncertain. CDR3 length: 17 residues. The ends lost 0 bases at V and 0 bases at J; junction bases unmatched: 5. The CDR3 coding sequence is TGCGCCAGCAGTCAATCTACGGGACAGCTCTCTGGAAACACCATATATTTT. Protein: CASSQSTGQLSGNTIYF.

The chain couples TRBV28 to TRBJ2-5; D unclear. The length of the CDR3 is 13 residues. Germline-derived CDR1 and CDR2 are MDHEN and SYDVKM. V gave up 1 base and J gave up 2 bases, with 5 bases separating them. CDR3 coding DNA: TGTGCCAGCAGTTTATCTGGACAAGAGACCCAGTACTTC. It yields the protein CASSLSGQETQYF. The full variable domain, with the rest looked up from reference TRBV28 and TRBJ2-5, is DVKVTQSSRYLVKRTGEKVFLECVQDMDHENMFWYRQDPGLGLRLIYFSYDVKMKEKGDIPEGYSVSREKKERFSLILESASTNQTSMYLCASSLSGQETQYFGPGTRLLVL.

This clone has only one observation. The chain has TRBV7-9 and TRBJ1-1, with 7 bases aligning to TRBD1. Germline CDR1 and CDR2: SEHNR and FQNEAQ (reference sequence). Trimming at V came to 5 bases and at J to 2 bases, leaving 5 bases not matched to a gene. This CDR3 is 14 amino acids long. The CDR3 loop is CASSPQGVNTEAFF. The CDR3 region has the DNA TGTGCCAGCAGCCCTCAGGGGGTTAACACTGAAGCTTTCTTT.